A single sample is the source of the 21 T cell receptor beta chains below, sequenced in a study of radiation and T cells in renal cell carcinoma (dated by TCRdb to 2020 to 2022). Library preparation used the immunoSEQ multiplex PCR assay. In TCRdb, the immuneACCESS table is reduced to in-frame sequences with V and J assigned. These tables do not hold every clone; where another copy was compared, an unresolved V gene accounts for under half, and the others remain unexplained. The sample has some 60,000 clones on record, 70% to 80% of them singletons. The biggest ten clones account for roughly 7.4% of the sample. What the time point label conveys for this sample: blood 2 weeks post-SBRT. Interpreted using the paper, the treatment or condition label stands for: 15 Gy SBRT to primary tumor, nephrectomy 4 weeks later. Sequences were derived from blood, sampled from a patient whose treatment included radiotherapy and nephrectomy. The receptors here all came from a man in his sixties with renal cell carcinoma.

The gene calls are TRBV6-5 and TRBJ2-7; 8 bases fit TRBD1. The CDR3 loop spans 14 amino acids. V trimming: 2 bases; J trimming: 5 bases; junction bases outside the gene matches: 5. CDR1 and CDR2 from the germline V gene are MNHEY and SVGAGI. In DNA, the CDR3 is TGTGCCAGCAGTTACGACAGGGGAGGTAACGAGCAGTACTTC. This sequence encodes CASSYDRGGNEQYF.

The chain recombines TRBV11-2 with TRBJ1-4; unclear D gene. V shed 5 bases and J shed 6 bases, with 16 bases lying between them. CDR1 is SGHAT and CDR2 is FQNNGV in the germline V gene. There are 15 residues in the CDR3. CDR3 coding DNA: TGTGCCAGCAGCCGACTGACCGGAGCGTATGAAAAACTGTTTTTT. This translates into CASSRLTGAYEKLFF.

In DNA, the CDR3 is TGCACCAGCAGCCAAGGTAAGCTTAGGGGCTACAATGAGCAGTTCTTC. This sequence encodes CTSSQGKLRGYNEQFF. The genes are TRBV1 and TRBJ2-1; the tabulated D call, TRBD1, remains unverified against the DNA. TRBV1 is a recognized pseudogene. This CDR3 is built from 16 residues.

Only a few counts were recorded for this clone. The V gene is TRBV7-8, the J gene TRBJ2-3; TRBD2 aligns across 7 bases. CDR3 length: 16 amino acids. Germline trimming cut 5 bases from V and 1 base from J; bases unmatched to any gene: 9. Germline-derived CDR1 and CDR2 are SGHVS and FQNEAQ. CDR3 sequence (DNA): TGTGCCAGCAGCCCTACTCGGGCGGGGGGCACAGATACGCAGTATTTT. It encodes CASSPTRAGGTDTQYF. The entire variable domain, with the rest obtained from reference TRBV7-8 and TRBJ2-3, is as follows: GAGVSQSPRYKVAKRGQDVALRCDPISGHVSLFWYQQALGQGPEFLTYFQNEAQLDKSGLPSDRFFAERPEGSVSTLKIQRTQQEDSAVYLCASSPTRAGGTDTQYFGPGTRLTVL.

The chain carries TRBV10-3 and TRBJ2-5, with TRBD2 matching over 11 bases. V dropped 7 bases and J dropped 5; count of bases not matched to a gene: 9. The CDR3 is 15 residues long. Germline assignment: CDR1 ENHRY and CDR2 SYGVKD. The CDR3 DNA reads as TGTGCCATCACCGAGGGTAGCGGGGGGGCGGAGACCCAGTACTTC. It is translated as CAITEGSGGAETQYF.

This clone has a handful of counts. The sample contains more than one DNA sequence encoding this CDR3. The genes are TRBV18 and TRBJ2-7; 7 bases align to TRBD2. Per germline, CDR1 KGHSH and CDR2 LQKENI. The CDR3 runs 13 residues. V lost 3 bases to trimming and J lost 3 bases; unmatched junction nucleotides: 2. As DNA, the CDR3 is TGTGCCAGCTCACCTCCGGGAGGCTACGAGCAGTACGTC. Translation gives CASSPPGGYEQYV.

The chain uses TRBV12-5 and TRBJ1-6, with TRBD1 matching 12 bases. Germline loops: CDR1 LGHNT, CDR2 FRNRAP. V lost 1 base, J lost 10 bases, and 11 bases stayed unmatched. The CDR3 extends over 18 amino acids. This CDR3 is CASGLALPGQGARSPLHF. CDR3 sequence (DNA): TGTGCTAGTGGTTTGGCCCTTCCGGGACAGGGGGCGCGATCACCCCTCCACTTT.

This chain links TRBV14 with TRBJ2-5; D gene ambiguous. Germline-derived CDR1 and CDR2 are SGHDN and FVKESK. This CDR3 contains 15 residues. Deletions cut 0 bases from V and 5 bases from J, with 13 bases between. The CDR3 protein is CASSQDSVRSETQYF. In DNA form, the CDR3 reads TGTGCCAGCAGCCAAGATTCAGTCCGGTCGGAGACCCAGTACTTC.

The CDR3 region has the DNA TGTGCCAGCAGTTCTCCGGGGGGGGCGACTGAAGCTTTCTTT. This gives the protein CASSSPGGATEAFF. The V and J genes are TRBV28 and TRBJ1-1; D perhaps matches TRBD1 (6 bases). The V gene's germline CDR1 is MDHEN and CDR2 SYDVKM. This CDR3 has 14 amino acids. Trimming removed 4 bases from V and 5 bases from J, with 14 bases in between.

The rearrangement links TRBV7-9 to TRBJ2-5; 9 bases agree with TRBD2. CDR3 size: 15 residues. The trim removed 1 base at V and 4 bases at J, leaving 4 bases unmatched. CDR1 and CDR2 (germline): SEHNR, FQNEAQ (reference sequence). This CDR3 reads CASSLGLAGLETQYF. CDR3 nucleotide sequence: TGTGCCAGCAGCTTAGGGCTAGCGGGGCTAGAGACCCAGTACTTC. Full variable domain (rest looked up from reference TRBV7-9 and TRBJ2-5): DTGVSQNPRHKITKRGQNVTFRCDPISEHNRLYWYRQTLGQGPEFLTYFQNEAQLEKSRLLSDRFSAERPKGSFSTLEIQRTEQGDSAMYLCASSLGLAGLETQYFGPGTRLLVL.

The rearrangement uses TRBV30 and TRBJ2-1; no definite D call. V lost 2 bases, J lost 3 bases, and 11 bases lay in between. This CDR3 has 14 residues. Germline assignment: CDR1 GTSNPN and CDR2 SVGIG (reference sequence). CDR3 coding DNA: TGTGCCTGGAGTCAGGCGGTCTTCTACAATGAGCAGTTCTTC. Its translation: CAWSQAVFYNEQFF.

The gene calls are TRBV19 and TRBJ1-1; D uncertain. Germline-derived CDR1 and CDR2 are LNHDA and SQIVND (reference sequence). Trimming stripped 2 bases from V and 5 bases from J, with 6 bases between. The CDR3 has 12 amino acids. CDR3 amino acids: CASSILGTEAFF. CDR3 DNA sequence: TGTGCCAGTAGTATACTGGGTACTGAAGCTTTCTTT.

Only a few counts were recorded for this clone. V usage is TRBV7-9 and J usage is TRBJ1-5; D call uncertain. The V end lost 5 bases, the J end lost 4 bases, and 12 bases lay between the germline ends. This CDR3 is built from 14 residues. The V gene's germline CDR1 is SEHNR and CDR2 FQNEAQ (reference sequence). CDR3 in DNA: TGTGCCAGCAGCCCGGCGACACAAAATCAGCCCCAGCATTTT. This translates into CASSPATQNQPQHF.

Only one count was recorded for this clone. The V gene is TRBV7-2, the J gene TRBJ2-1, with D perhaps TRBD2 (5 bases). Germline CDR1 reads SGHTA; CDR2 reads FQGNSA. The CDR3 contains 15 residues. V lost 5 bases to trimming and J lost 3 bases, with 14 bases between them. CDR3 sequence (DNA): TGTGCCAGCAGCCCTCGGGCTAGCAACTACAATGAGCAGTTCTTC. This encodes CASSPRASNYNEQFF.

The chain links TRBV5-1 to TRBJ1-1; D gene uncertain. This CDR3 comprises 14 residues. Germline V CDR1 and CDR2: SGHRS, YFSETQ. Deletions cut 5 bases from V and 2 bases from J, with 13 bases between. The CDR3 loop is CASSPQSINTEAFF. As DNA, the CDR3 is TGCGCCAGCAGTCCCCAGAGCATAAACACTGAAGCTTTCTTT.

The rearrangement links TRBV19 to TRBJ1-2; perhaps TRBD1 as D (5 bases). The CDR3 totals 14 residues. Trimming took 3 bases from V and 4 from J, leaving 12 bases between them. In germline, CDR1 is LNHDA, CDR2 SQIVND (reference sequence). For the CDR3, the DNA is TGTGCCAGTAGTATCCCTGGGGGAACCTATGGCTACACCTTC. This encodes CASSIPGGTYGYTF.

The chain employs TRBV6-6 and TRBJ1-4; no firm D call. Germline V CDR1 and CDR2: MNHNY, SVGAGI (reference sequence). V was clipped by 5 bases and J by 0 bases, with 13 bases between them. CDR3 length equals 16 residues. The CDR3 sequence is CASSAPDIATNEKLFF. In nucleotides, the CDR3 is TGTGCCAGCAGTGCGCCCGACATCGCAACTAATGAAAAACTGTTTTTT.

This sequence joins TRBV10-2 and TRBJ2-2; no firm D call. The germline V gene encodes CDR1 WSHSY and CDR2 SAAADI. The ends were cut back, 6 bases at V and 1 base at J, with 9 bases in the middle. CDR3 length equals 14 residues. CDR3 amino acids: CASSQAVNTGELFF. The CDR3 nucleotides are TGCGCCAGCAGCCAAGCAGTGAACACCGGGGAGCTGTTTTTT.

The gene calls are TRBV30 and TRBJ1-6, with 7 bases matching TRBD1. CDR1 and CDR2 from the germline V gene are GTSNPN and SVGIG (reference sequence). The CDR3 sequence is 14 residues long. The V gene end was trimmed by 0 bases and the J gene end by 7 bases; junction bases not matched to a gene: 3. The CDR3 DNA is TGTGCCTGGAGTGTGGGGACAGCAAATTCACCCCTCCACTTT. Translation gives CAWSVGTANSPLHF. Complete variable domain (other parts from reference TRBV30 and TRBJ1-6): SQTIHQWPATLVQPVGSPLSLECTVEGTSNPNLYWYRQAAGRGLQLLFYSVGIGQISSEVPQNLSASRPQDRQFILSSKKLLLSDSGFYLCAWSVGTANSPLHFGNGTRLTVT.

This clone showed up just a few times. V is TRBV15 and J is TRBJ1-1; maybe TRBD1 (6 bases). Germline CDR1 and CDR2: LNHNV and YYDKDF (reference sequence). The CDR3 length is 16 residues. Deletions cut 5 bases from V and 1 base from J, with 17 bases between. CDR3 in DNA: TGTGCCACCAGCCCAGGGAAGCAGGGGCCGAACACTGAAGCTTTCTTT. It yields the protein CATSPGKQGPNTEAFF. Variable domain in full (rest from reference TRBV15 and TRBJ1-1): DAMVIQNPRYQVTQFGKPVTLSCSQTLNHNVMYWYQQKSSQAPKLLFHYYDKDFNNEADTPDNFQSRRPNTSFCFLDIRSPGLGDTAMYLCATSPGKQGPNTEAFFGQGTRLTVV.

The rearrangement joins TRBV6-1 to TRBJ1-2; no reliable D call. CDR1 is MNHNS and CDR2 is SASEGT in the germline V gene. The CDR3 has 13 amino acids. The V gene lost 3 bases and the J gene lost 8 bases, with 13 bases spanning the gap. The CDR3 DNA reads TGTGCCAGCAGTGAGTTATCCGGCTTGGGCTACACCTTC. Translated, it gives CASSELSGLGYTF.